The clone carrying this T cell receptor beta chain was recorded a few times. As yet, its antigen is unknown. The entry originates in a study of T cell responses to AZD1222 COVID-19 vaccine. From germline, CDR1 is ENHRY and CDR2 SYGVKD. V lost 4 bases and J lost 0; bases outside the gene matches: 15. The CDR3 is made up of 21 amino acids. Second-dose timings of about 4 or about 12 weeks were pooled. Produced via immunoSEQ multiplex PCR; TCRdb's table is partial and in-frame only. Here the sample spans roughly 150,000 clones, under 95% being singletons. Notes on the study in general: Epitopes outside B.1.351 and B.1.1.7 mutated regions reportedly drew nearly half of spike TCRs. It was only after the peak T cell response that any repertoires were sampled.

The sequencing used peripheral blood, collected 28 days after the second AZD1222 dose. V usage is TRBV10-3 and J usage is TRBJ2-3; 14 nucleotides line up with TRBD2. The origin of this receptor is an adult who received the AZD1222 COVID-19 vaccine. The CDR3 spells CAISAQVGTSGSGSSTDTQYF. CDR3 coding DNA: TGTGCCATCAGTGCCCAGGTGGGGACTAGCGGGAGTGGGTCTAGCACAGATACGCAGTATTTT.